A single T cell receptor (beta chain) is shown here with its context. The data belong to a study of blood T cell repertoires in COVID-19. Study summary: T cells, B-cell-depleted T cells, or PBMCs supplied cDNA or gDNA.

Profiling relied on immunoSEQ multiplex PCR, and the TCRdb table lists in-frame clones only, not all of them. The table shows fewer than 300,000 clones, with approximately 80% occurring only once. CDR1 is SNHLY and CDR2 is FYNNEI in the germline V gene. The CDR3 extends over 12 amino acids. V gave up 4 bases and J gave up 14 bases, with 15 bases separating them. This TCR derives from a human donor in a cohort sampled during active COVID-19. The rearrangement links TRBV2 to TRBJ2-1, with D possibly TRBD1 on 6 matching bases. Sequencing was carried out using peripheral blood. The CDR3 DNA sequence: TGTGCCAGCAGTGGAGGGGGTTCGCGCGAGTTCTTC. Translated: CASSGGGSREFF.